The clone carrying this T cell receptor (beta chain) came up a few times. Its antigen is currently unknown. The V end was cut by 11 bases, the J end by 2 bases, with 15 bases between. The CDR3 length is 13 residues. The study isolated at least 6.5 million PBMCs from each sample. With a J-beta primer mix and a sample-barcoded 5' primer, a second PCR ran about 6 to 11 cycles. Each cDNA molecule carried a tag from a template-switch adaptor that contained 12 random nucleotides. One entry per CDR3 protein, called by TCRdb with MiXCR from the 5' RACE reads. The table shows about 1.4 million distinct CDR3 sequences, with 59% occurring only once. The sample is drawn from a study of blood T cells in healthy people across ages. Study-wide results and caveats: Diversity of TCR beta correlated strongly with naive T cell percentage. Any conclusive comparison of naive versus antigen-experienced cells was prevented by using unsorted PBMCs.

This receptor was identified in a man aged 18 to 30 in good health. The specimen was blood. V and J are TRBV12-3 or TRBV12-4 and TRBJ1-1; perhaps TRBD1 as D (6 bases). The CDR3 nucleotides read TGTGCCGGAGGTAAGGGGGTCAACACTGAAGCTTTCTTT. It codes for CAGGKGVNTEAFF.